One sample yielded the 11 T cell receptor beta chains listed below, sequenced in a study of T cell responses to AZD1222 COVID-19 vaccine. Clones were read by immunoSEQ multiplex PCR, and TCRdb kept only the in-frame ones, dropping some. The data contain 95,000 to 150,000 clones, 80% to 90% of them singletons. This specimen was peripheral blood, taken on day 0 of AZD1222 vaccination. The origin of the receptors is an adult in good health.

The rearrangement links TRBV2 to TRBJ2-3; TRBD2 aligns across 7 bases. Trimming took 1 base from V and 1 from J; bases not matched to a gene: 5. The length of the CDR3 is 16 residues. Germline V gene lookup returns CDR1 SNHLY and CDR2 FYNNEI. CDR3 protein: CASSEGRLAGTDTQYF. For the CDR3, the DNA is TGTGCCAGCAGTGAAGGGCGTCTAGCGGGCACAGATACGCAGTATTTT.

The genes are TRBV19 and TRBJ2-1, with D possibly matching TRBD1 (7 bases). Trimming shortened V by 7 bases and J by 2 bases, and 15 bases separated the two germline ends. CDR1 is LNHDA and CDR2 is SQIVND in the germline V gene (reference sequence). This CDR3 contains 15 residues. CDR3 protein: CASTPAGTAYNEQFF. For the CDR3, the DNA is TGTGCCAGTACTCCTGCGGGGACAGCCTACAATGAGCAGTTCTTC.

The chain carries TRBV4-2 and TRBJ2-1; 7 nucleotides line up with TRBD2. The CDR3 length is 15 residues. J lost 8 bases, V lost 4 bases, and 11 bases had no gene match. Germline-derived CDR1 and CDR2 are LGHNA and YNFKEQ. CDR3 region: CASSPLGGGVHEQFF. The CDR3 DNA sequence: TGTGCCAGCAGCCCTTTGGGGGGGGGTGTCCATGAGCAGTTCTTC.

In DNA form, the CDR3 reads TGTGCCAGCAGTGGTGACAGGAGTCAGCCCCAGCATTTT. It translates to CASSGDRSQPQHF. V usage is TRBV6-2 or TRBV6-3 and J usage is TRBJ1-5; maybe TRBD1 (6 bases). Germline V gene data show CDR1 as MNHEY and CDR2 as SVGEGT. The CDR3 has 13 residues. V lost 5 bases and J lost 6, with 11 bases in between.

The chain recombines TRBV28 with TRBJ2-3, with TRBD2 identical over 8 bases. The germline CDR1 and CDR2 sequences are MDHEN and SYDVKM. This CDR3 spans 13 amino acids. Unmatched junction bases numbered 1, after V lost 6 bases and J lost 2 bases. CDR3 residues: CASSGRVTDTQYF. In DNA form, the CDR3 reads TGTGCCAGCAGCGGGAGGGTCACAGATACGCAGTATTTT. Full variable domain (rest looked up from reference TRBV28 and TRBJ2-3): DVKVTQSSRYLVKRTGEKVFLECVQDMDHENMFWYRQDPGLGLRLIYFSYDVKMKEKGDIPEGYSVSREKKERFSLILESASTNQTSMYLCASSGRVTDTQYFGPGTRLTVL.

The CDR3 region has the DNA TGCAGCGTTGACGATCTCCCGTTAGCTTTCTTT. It codes for CSVDDLPLAFF. The chain combines TRBV29-1 with TRBJ1-1, with D hard to call. V lost 3 bases and J 10 bases, leaving 12 bases between the germline ends. Germline V gene lookup returns CDR1 SQVTM and CDR2 ANQGSEA. The CDR3 extends over 11 amino acids.

The chain uses TRBV30 and TRBJ2-5, with no clear D. The CDR3 contains 12 residues. Germline values: CDR1 GTSNPN, CDR2 SVGIG (reference sequence). Between the trimmed V and J ends, which lost 1 base and 9 bases, there was a span of 12 bases. In DNA, the CDR3 is TGTGCCTGGAGTGGCGGCAGTGGGTCCCAGTACTTC. It specifies CAWSGGSGSQYF.

This clone turned up a few times. The rearrangement uses TRBV3-1 (or the pseudogene TRBV3-2) and TRBJ2-5, with a tentative D call TRBD1 (6 bases). The CDR3 spans 16 residues. Deletions cut 0 bases from V and 9 bases from J, with 20 bases between. CDR1 is LGHDT, CDR2 YNNKEL, per germline (reference sequence). The CDR3 DNA reads TGTGCCAGCAGCCAAGATACATGGCAGAACAAGGGGGCCCAGTACTTC. This codes for CASSQDTWQNKGAQYF.

V gene TRBV5-1 combines with J gene TRBJ1-1; D possibly corresponds to TRBD1 (5 bases). The germline gives CDR1 SGHRS, CDR2 YFSETQ. This CDR3 is built from 15 residues. Trimming took 4 bases from V and 4 from J, leaving 17 bases between them. CDR3 nucleotides: TGCGCCAGCAGCCCCCTTCAGGCAGGGAGCACTGAAGCTTTCTTT. As protein: CASSPLQAGSTEAFF. The full variable domain, its missing parts supplied by reference TRBV5-1 and TRBJ1-1, is KAGVTQTPRYLIKTRGQQVTLSCSPISGHRSVSWYQQTPGQGLQFLFEYFSETQRNKGNFPGRFSGRQFSNSRSEMNVSTLELGDSALYLCASSPLQAGSTEAFFGQGTRLTVV.

This sequence joins TRBV5-4 and TRBJ1-2; D possibly corresponds to TRBD1 (5 bases). This CDR3 has 15 amino acids. The V gene lost 1 base and the J gene lost 7 bases, with 17 bases spanning the gap. CDR1 SGHNT and CDR2 YYREEE come from the germline V gene (reference sequence). For the CDR3, the DNA is TGTGCCAGCAGCTTGCCCGGGGGGATTGGGACTGGCTACACCTTC. Protein: CASSLPGGIGTGYTF.

The chain employs TRBV4-1 and TRBJ1-4; no clear D. Deletions cut 0 bases from V and 8 bases from J, with 4 bases between. The CDR3 runs to 12 residues. Per the germline V gene, CDR1 is MGHRA and CDR2 is YSYEKL. This CDR3 is CASSQEWEKLFF. The DNA for the CDR3 is TGCGCCAGCAGCCAAGAGTGGGAAAAACTGTTTTTT.